Listed below are T cell receptor beta chains from one sample, sequenced in a study of T cells in Graves' hyperthyroidism and ophthalmopathy. TCRdb passed the multiplex PCR reads through MiXCR, listing each CDR3 protein once. The profile shows more than 550,000 distinct CDR3 sequences, roughly 20% of them singletons. Source material: blood. Source of these receptors: a woman aged 45-65 years with Graves' hyperthyroidism that later progressed to Graves' ophthalmopathy. The conserved cysteine and the conserved F or W are not part of the CDR3 here. Fields, in order: V gene, D gene, clone size, J gene, CDR3 protein. D genes are given only for firm matches. A clone size is listed for some rows: how often the clone was seen (once, few, many), or a class if it is expanded.

>TRBV2|NA|many|TRBJ1-1
ASNRGHLNTEAF
>TRBV20-1|NA|NA|TRBJ2-2
SASTNTGELF
>TRBV2|NA|few|TRBJ1-3
ASSEGEFSGSTIY
>TRBV3-1|NA|many|TRBJ1-1
ASSLGTPNTEAF
>TRBV15|NA|NA|TRBJ1-3
ATSRDQGPSGNTIY
>TRBV12-3/TRBV12-4|TRBD1|many|TRBJ1-4
ASSRQGGVATNEKLF
>TRBV9|TRBD2|NA|TRBJ2-1
ASSVDSGATRNEQF
>TRBV7-3|NA|many|TRBJ2-3
ASSLRRTDGKY
>TRBV7-9|NA|NA|TRBJ1-5
ASSLEATSSPQH
>TRBV5-1|NA|NA|TRBJ1-6
ASSFDESYNSPLH
>TRBV12-3/TRBV12-4|NA|many|TRBJ1-1
ASSLFSDTEAF
>TRBV7-9|NA|many|TRBJ1-3
ASRPTTGDSGNTIY
>TRBV30|TRBD1|many|TRBJ1-1
AWTGQLNTEAF
>TRBV20-1|TRBD1|NA|TRBJ2-1
SASGPGGTGNNEQF
>TRBV6-1|NA|NA|TRBJ1-5
ASSPPREPWQQPQH
>TRBV6-1|NA|NA|TRBJ1-5
ASSVDGGSNQPQH
>TRBV27|NA|NA|TRBJ2-1
ASSGIGRTYNEQF
>TRBV7-9|TRBD1|NA|TRBJ1-1
ASSSSGTGVTEAF
>TRBV6-1|TRBD1|many|TRBJ1-1
ASSLQGATEAF
>TRBV3-1|TRBD1|many|TRBJ1-3
ASSQATGSGNTIY
>TRBV6-6|NA|few|TRBJ1-2
ASSYREDGYT
>TRBV5-1|NA|NA|TRBJ1-2
ASSLDLGDYGYT
>TRBV6-1|TRBD1|NA|TRBJ1-1
ASSEPGQGNAEAF
>TRBV5-1|NA|many|TRBJ1-6
ASSLGTSSYNSPLH
>TRBV6-5|TRBD1|NA|TRBJ1-4
ASSYFGQGSEKLF
>TRBV19|TRBD1|NA|TRBJ2-2
ASTPRGHQNTGELF
>TRBV12-3/TRBV12-4|NA|few|TRBJ1-3
ASSLGQQSGNTIY
>TRBV5-6|NA|NA|TRBJ1-6
ASSFPKDSFSPLH
>TRBV18|TRBD2|many|TRBJ2-1
ASFVGLAGYNEQF
>TRBV12-3/TRBV12-4|NA|many|TRBJ1-6
ASSLADRGSSPLH
>TRBV11-2|TRBD1|few|TRBJ2-2
ASSPGTGYTGELF
>TRBV12-3/TRBV12-4|NA|NA|TRBJ1-2
ASSSPDGYT
>TRBV12-3/TRBV12-4|TRBD2|NA|TRBJ2-1
ASRLSGGVAYNEQF
>TRBV7-8|TRBD1|NA|TRBJ1-1
ASSRLQGVLTEAF
>TRBV20-1|TRBD2|NA|TRBJ2-5
SASRPSGAEQETQY
>TRBV14|TRBD1|NA|TRBJ1-6
ASSHIQGAGNSPLH
>TRBV7-3|NA|NA|TRBJ2-1
ASSLYSGRNEQF
>TRBV20-1|NA|many|TRBJ1-1
SASIGGQGAF
>TRBV7-9|NA|NA|TRBJ2-3
ASSPLRAPSTDTQY
>TRBV12-3/TRBV12-4|NA|many|TRBJ1-1
ASSLSDRNTEAF
>TRBV10-3|NA|NA|TRBJ2-3
AISDRTRNTDTQY
>TRBV18|TRBD1|once|TRBJ2-7
ASSPGDRDYEQY
>TRBV11-2|NA|many|TRBJ1-5
ASSHWGDQPQH
>TRBV6-1|TRBD1|many|TRBJ1-6
ASSEASDRGGKGSPLH
>TRBV9|NA|NA|TRBJ1-2
ASSPKGGLVRGYT